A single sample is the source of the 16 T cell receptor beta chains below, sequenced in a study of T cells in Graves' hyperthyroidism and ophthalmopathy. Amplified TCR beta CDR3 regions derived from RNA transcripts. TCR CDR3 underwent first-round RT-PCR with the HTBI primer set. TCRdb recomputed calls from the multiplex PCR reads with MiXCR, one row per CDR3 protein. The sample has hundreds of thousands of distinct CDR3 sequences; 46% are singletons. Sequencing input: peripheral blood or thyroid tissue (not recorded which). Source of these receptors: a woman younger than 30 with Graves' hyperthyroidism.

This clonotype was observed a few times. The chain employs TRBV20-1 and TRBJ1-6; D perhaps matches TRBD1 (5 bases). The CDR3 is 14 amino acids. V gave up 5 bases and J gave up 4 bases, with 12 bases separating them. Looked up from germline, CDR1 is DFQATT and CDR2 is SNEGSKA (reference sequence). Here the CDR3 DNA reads TGCAGTGCTCCAGGGATGGGGTATAATTCACCCCTCCACTTT. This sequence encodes CSAPGMGYNSPLHF.

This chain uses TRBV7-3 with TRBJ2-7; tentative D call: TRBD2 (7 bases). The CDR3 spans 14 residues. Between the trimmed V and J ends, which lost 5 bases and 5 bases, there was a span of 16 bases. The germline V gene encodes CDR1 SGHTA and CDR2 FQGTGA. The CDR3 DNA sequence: TGTGCCAGCAGCCCCCAACGCGGGGGCAACGAGCAGTACTTC. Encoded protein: CASSPQRGGNEQYF. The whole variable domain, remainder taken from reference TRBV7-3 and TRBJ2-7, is GAGVSQTPSNKVTEKGKYVELRCDPISGHTALYWYRQSLGQGPEFLIYFQGTGAADDSGLPNDRFFAVRPEGSVSTLKIQRTERGDSAVYLCASSPQRGGNEQYFGPGTRLTVT.

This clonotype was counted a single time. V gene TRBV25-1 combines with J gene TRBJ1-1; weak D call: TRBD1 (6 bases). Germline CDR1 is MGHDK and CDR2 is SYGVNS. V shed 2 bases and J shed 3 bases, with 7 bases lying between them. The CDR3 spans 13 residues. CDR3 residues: CASSEAGDTEAFF. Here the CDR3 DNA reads TGTGCCAGCAGTGAAGCAGGGGACACTGAAGCTTTCTTT.

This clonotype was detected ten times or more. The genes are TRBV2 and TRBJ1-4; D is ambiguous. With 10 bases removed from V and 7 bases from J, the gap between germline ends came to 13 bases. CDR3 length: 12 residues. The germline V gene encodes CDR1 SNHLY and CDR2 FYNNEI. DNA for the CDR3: TGTGCCACCCAGTTCCCGGGTGAAAAACTGTTTTTT. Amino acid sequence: CATQFPGEKLFF.

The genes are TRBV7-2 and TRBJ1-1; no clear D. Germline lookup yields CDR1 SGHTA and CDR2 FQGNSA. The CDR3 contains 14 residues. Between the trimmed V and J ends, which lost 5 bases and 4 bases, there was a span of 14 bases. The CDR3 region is CASSQAFLGTEAFF. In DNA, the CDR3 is TGTGCCAGCAGCCAAGCATTTTTGGGCACTGAAGCTTTCTTT.

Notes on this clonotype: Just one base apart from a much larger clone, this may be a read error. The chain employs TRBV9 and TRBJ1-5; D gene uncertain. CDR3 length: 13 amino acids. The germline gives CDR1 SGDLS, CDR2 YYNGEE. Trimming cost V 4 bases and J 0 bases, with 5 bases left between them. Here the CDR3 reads CASSPHSNQPQHF. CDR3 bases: TGTGCCAGCAGCCCACATAGCAATCAGCCCCAGCATTTT.

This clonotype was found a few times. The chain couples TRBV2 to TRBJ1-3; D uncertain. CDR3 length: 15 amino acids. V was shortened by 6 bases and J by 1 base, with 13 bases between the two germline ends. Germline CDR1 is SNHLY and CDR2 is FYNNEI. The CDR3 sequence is CASSGPTISGNTIYF. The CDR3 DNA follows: TGTGCCAGCAGCGGACCGACGATATCTGGAAACACCATATATTTT.

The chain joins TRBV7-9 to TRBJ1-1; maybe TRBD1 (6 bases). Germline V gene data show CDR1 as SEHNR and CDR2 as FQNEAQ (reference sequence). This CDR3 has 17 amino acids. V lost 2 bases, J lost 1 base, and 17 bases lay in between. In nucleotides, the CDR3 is TGTGCCAGCAGCTTACGATACCCCGGGACACCGAACACTGAAGCTTTCTTT. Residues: CASSLRYPGTPNTEAFF.

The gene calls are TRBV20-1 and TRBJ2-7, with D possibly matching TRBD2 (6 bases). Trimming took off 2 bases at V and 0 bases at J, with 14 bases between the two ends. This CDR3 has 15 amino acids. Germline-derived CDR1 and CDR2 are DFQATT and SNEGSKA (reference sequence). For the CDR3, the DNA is TGCAGTGCTAGAAGCGGGTCCTCCTACTCCTACGAGCAGTACTTC. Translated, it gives CSARSGSSYSYEQYF.

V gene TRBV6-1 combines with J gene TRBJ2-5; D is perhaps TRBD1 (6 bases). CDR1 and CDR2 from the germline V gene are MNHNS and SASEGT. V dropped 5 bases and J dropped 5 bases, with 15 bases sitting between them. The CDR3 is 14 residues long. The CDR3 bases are TGTGCCAGCAGTCTCAACAGGGAAGCGGAGACCCAGTACTTC. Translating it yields CASSLNREAETQYF.

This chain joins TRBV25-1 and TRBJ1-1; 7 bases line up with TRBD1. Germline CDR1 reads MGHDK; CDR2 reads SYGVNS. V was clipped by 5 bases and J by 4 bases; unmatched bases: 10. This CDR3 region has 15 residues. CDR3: CASSPLGGASTEAFF. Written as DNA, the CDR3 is TGTGCCAGCAGTCCCTTAGGGGGCGCCTCCACTGAAGCTTTCTTT.

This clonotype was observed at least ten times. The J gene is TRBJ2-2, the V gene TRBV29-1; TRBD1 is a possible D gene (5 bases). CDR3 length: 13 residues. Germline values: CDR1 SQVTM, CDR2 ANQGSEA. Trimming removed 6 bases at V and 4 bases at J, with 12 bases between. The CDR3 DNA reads TGCAGCGTGGCCAGGGATGGCACCGGGGAGCTGTTTTTT. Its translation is CSVARDGTGELFF.

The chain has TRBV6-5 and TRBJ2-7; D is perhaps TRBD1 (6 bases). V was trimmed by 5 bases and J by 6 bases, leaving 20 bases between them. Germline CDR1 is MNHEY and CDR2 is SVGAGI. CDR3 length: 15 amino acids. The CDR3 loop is CASSKSETGGREQYF. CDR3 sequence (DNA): TGTGCCAGCAGTAAAAGCGAGACAGGAGGACGCGAGCAGTACTTC.

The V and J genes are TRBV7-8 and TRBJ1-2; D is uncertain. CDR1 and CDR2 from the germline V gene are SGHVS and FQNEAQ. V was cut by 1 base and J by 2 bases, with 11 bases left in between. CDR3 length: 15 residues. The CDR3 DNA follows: TGTGCCAGCAGCTTAGTAGGGCCTCAAAACTATGGCTACACCTTC. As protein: CASSLVGPQNYGYTF.

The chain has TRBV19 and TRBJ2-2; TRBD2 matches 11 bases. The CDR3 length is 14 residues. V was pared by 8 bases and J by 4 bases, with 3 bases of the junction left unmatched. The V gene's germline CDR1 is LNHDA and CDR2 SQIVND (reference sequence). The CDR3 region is CASASGRSTGELFF. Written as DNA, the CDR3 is TGTGCCAGTGCTAGCGGGAGGAGCACCGGGGAGCTGTTTTTT.

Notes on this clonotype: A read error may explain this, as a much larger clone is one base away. CDR3 amino acids: CASSEGWREAYGQYF. Written as DNA, the CDR3 is TGTGCCAGCAGTGAAGGCTGGCGGGAGGCCTACGGGCAGTACTTC. The rearrangement joins TRBV6-1 to TRBJ2-7; 8 bases are shared with TRBD2. This CDR3 spans 15 amino acids. The germline V gene encodes CDR1 MNHNS and CDR2 SASEGT.